Listed below are T cell receptor beta chains from one sample, sequenced in a study of Graves' ophthalmopathy and Graves' hyperthyroidism. TCRdb called the multiplex PCR reads again in MiXCR, with one record for every CDR3 protein. This table holds hundreds of thousands of distinct CDR3 sequences, about 40% found once. Sequencing used peripheral blood. All receptors derive from an adult man with Graves' ophthalmopathy. CDR3s include the opening cysteine and the closing phenylalanine or tryptophan. D genes are given only for firm matches. Clone size is given for some rows only: seen once, a few or many times, or a class if the clone is expanded.

V: TRBV2; J: TRBJ2-5; D: -; size: many; CDR3: CASTPRGETQYF; DNA: TGTGCCAGCACCCCGAGGGGGGAGACCCAGTACTTC
V: TRBV20-1; J: TRBJ1-2; D: -; size: -; CDR3: CSARGAPNYGYTF; DNA: TGCAGTGCTAGAGGGGCACCTAACTATGGCTACACCTTC
V: TRBV19; J: TRBJ2-2; D: -; size: many; CDR3: CATYPGYGTGELFF; DNA: TGTGCCACATATCCAGGCTACGGGACCGGGGAGCTGTTTTTT
V: TRBV20-1; J: TRBJ1-6; D: -; size: many; CDR3: CSARAGVNSPLHF; DNA: TGCAGTGCTAGAGCGGGGGTTAATTCACCCCTCCACTTT
V: TRBV7-9; J: TRBJ2-7; D: -; size: -; CDR3: CASSPGGLEFYGQYF; DNA: TGTGCCAGCAGCCCCGGGGGCTTAGAGTTCTACGGGCAGTACTTC
V: TRBV27; J: TRBJ2-5; D: TRBD1; size: few; CDR3: CASSLTGTAIQETQYF; DNA: TGTGCCAGCAGTCTAACCGGGACAGCTATCCAAGAGACCCAGTACTTC
V: TRBV6-4; J: TRBJ2-6; D: -; size: -; CDR3: CASSDGVGAGANVLTF; DNA: TGTGCCAGCAGTGACGGGGTTGGGGCTGGGGCCAACGTCCTGACTTTC
V: TRBV10-3; J: TRBJ1-1; D: -; size: -; CDR3: CAISETAGASTEAFF; DNA: TGTGCCATCAGTGAGACCGCAGGAGCGAGCACTGAAGCTTTCTTT
V: TRBV29-1; J: TRBJ1-2; D: -; size: -; CDR3: CRRGDVLGYTF; DNA: TGCAGGAGGGGGGACGTGCTCGGCTACACCTTC
V: TRBV9; J: TRBJ2-2; D: TRBD1; size: many; CDR3: CASSERDSPNTGELFF; DNA: TGTGCCAGCAGTGAAAGGGACAGTCCGAACACCGGGGAGCTGTTTTTT
V: TRBV25-1; J: TRBJ1-2; D: TRBD1; size: once; CDR3: CASSTPGQPFGYTF; DNA: TGTGCCAGCAGTACACCGGGACAGCCTTTTGGCTACACCTTC
V: TRBV3-1; J: TRBJ2-7; D: -; size: few; CDR3: CASSQATWYEQYF; DNA: TGTGCCAGCAGCCAGGCGACTTGGTACGAGCAGTACTTC
V: TRBV29-1; J: TRBJ2-4; D: -; size: few; CDR3: CSVEAGGGAIQYF; DNA: TGCAGCGTTGAGGCTGGGGGGGGGGCCATTCAGTACTTC
V: TRBV5-1; J: TRBJ2-7; D: -; size: -; CDR3: CASSPAAGKGYEQYF; DNA: TGCGCCAGCAGCCCGGCGGCCGGGAAAGGTTACGAGCAGTACTTC
V: TRBV15; J: TRBJ2-3; D: TRBD2; size: many; CDR3: CATSRGTSGRTDTQYF; DNA: TGTGCCACCAGCAGAGGGACTAGCGGGCGCACAGATACGCAGTATTTT
V: TRBV10-3; J: TRBJ2-5; D: TRBD2; size: many; CDR3: CAIKSSGENQETQYF; DNA: TGTGCCATCAAGTCTAGCGGGGAGAATCAAGAGACCCAGTACTTC
V: TRBV2; J: TRBJ1-4; D: -; size: many; CDR3: CASSEVQGSNEKLFF; DNA: TGTGCCAGCAGTGAGGTTCAGGGGAGTAATGAAAAACTGTTTTTT
V: TRBV7-2; J: TRBJ2-5; D: -; size: -; CDR3: CASSLGQPDGGETQYF; DNA: TGTGCCAGCAGCTTAGGTCAGCCAGATGGCGGGGAGACCCAGTACTTC
V: TRBV7-2; J: TRBJ1-5; D: -; size: few; CDR3: CASSQDLGGGGQPQHF; DNA: TGTGCCAGCAGCCAAGATCTAGGCGGGGGCGGTCAGCCCCAGCATTTT
V: TRBV6-6; J: TRBJ1-5; D: -; size: -; CDR3: CASSYLGANNQPQHF; DNA: TGTGCCAGCAGTTACCTGGGAGCCAACAATCAGCCCCAGCATTTT
V: TRBV19; J: TRBJ2-7; D: TRBD2; size: few; CDR3: CASSQAGGFYEQYF; DNA: TGTGCCAGTAGTCAAGCGGGGGGTTTCTACGAGCAGTACTTC
V: TRBV4-1; J: TRBJ2-7; D: -; size: -; CDR3: CASSETLLAWEQYF; DNA: TGCGCCAGCAGCGAAACGTTACTAGCCTGGGAGCAGTACTTC
V: TRBV25-1; J: TRBJ2-7; D: TRBD2; size: -; CDR3: CASSAVTSASEQYF; DNA: TGTGCCAGCAGTGCTGTGACTAGCGCCAGCGAGCAGTACTTC
V: TRBV19; J: TRBJ1-4; D: -; size: -; CDR3: CASSIQQRTNEKLFF; DNA: TGTGCCAGTAGTATTCAACAGCGAACTAATGAAAAACTGTTTTTT
V: TRBV10-3; J: TRBJ2-2; D: -; size: few; CDR3: CASSENLPTYTGELFF; DNA: TGTGCCAGCAGTGAAAATTTGCCCACTTACACCGGGGAGCTGTTTTTT
V: TRBV7-2; J: TRBJ1-2; D: TRBD1; size: many; CDR3: CASSLTTRGQGYGYTF; DNA: TGTGCCAGCAGCTTAACTACGAGGGGACAGGGGTATGGCTACACCTTC
V: TRBV6-5; J: TRBJ2-7; D: -; size: -; CDR3: CASSLRGQITYEQYF; DNA: TGTGCCAGCAGCCTGCGGGGGCAGATAACCTACGAGCAGTACTTC
V: TRBV20-1; J: TRBJ2-2; D: -; size: -; CDR3: CSASAAGELFF; DNA: TGCAGTGCTAGCGCCGCCGGGGAGCTGTTTTTT
V: TRBV7-9; J: TRBJ2-7; D: TRBD1; size: many; CDR3: CASSLVQGARDEQYF; DNA: TGTGCCAGCAGCTTAGTTCAGGGGGCGAGAGACGAGCAGTACTTC
V: TRBV7-9; J: TRBJ2-7; D: TRBD1; size: -; CDR3: CASSSTGGGAAYEQYF; DNA: TGTGCCAGCAGCTCAACAGGGGGCGGAGCCGCCTACGAGCAGTACTTC
V: TRBV7-9; J: TRBJ2-2; D: TRBD1; size: many; CDR3: CASSSTGTGITGELFF; DNA: TGTGCCAGCAGTTCCACAGGGACAGGAATCACCGGGGAGCTGTTTTTT
V: TRBV7-6; J: TRBJ2-2; D: TRBD1; size: -; CDR3: CASSLGQGLITGELFF; DNA: TGTGCCAGCAGCTTGGGACAGGGATTGATCACCGGGGAGCTGTTTTTT
V: TRBV6-2/TRBV6-3; J: TRBJ1-1; D: -; size: many; CDR3: CASSPTGDTEAFF; DNA: TGTGCCAGCAGCCCGACAGGAGACACTGAAGCTTTCTTT
V: TRBV7-9; J: TRBJ1-6; D: -; size: many; CDR3: CASSLAYTTLSDNSPLHF; DNA: TGTGCCAGCAGCTTAGCGTACACCACCCTATCAGATAATTCACCCCTCCACTTT
V: TRBV11-2; J: TRBJ2-7; D: -; size: -; CDR3: CASNRGGSSYEQYF; DNA: TGTGCCAGCAATAGAGGCGGAAGCTCCTACGAGCAGTACTTC
V: TRBV7-9; J: TRBJ2-2; D: -; size: -; CDR3: CASSPGQTGTGELFF; DNA: TGTGCCAGCAGCCCTGGACAGACGGGGACCGGGGAGCTGTTTTTT
V: TRBV12-3/TRBV12-4; J: TRBJ1-3; D: -; size: once; CDR3: CASSLVGGKTIYF; DNA: TGTGCCAGCAGTCTCGTGGGGGGGAAGACCATATATTTT
V: TRBV5-8; J: TRBJ2-7; D: -; size: many; CDR3: CASSFNRDGEQYF; DNA: TGTGCCAGCAGCTTCAACAGGGATGGCGAGCAGTACTTC
V: TRBV7-2; J: TRBJ2-5; D: -; size: -; CDR3: CASSLAPITGRRGQETQYF; DNA: TGTGCCAGCAGCTTAGCCCCCATTACCGGCCGGCGCGGACAAGAGACCCAGTACTTC
V: TRBV10-3; J: TRBJ1-5; D: -; size: once; CDR3: CAISDLQSRLGGQPQHF; DNA: TGTGCCATCAGTGATTTGCAGAGCAGATTGGGAGGTCAGCCCCAGCATTTT
V: TRBV5-4; J: TRBJ2-7; D: TRBD1; size: few; CDR3: CAALDRVSHEQYF; DNA: TGTGCCGCCTTAGACAGGGTATCCCACGAGCAGTACTTC
V: TRBV5-1; J: TRBJ1-2; D: TRBD1; size: -; CDR3: CASSHRTGGNRKVYTF; DNA: TGTGCCAGCAGCCACCGGACAGGGGGTAACCGTAAAGTCTACACCTTC
V: TRBV10-2; J: TRBJ1-2; D: -; size: many; CDR3: CASSDPVSNYGYTF; DNA: TGCGCCAGCAGTGATCCGGTTTCTAACTATGGCTACACCTTC
V: TRBV29-1; J: TRBJ1-1; D: TRBD1; size: many; CDR3: CSVGGGGKANTEAFF; DNA: TGCAGCGTTGGGGGAGGGGGCAAGGCGAACACTGAAGCTTTCTTT
V: TRBV25-1; J: TRBJ1-3; D: TRBD1; size: -; CDR3: CASSETGVSWYGYTIYF; DNA: TGTGCCAGCAGTGAGACAGGGGTGTCCTGGTATGGCTACACCATATATTTT
V: TRBV20-1; J: TRBJ2-2; D: TRBD2; size: once; CDR3: CSAGTRLAGGTGELFF; DNA: TGCAGTGCTGGAACCAGACTAGCGGGAGGTACCGGGGAGCTGTTTTTT
V: TRBV4-2; J: TRBJ1-4; D: -; size: few; CDR3: CASSQGGVPKLFF; DNA: TGTGCCAGCAGCCAAGGGGGGGTCCCAAAACTGTTTTTT
V: TRBV9; J: TRBJ2-7; D: -; size: -; CDR3: CASSVGRGVYEQYF; DNA: TGTGCCAGCAGCGTAGGCCGAGGCGTCTACGAGCAGTACTTC
V: TRBV29-1; J: TRBJ1-1; D: TRBD1; size: many; CDR3: CSVAGTGGVWTEAFF; DNA: TGCAGCGTGGCCGGGACAGGGGGTGTATGGACTGAAGCTTTCTTT
V: TRBV20-1; J: TRBJ1-6; D: -; size: many; CDR3: CSAKDQEVNSPLHF; DNA: TGCAGTGCTAAAGACCAGGAGGTGAATTCACCCCTCCACTTT